This T cell receptor beta chain is from a study of T cells after yellow fever vaccination. Overall study results and limits: A small share of clonotypes appeared in both CD4 and CD8 compartments.

Regarding this clonotype: Its antigen is not identified.

The 5'RACE template-switching step produced TCR cDNA and added a universal primer site and UMIs. Each CDR3 protein gets one entry after TCRdb re-called the 5' RACE reads with MiXCR. The sample contains under 700,000 distinct CDR3 sequences, around 16% of which appear only once. The CDR3 contains 14 residues. Germline lookup yields CDR1 MNHNS and CDR2 SASEGT. J lost 6 bases, V lost 1 base, and 1 base had no gene match. The sequence was collected from a man aged 18 to 29 who received the YFV17D yellow fever vaccine. V is TRBV6-1 and J is TRBJ1-5, with TRBD1 matching 9 bases. Sequencing used PBMCs, obtained 5 to 6 days after the first yellow fever vaccination. In DNA form, the CDR3 reads TGTGCCAGCAGTGAAGTGACAGGGGGTCAGCCCCAGCATTTT. Protein sequence: CASSEVTGGQPQHF.